The rows below give T cell receptor beta chains drawn from one sample of a study of cytomegalovirus exposure and HLA in healthy donors. The assay was immunoSEQ multiplex PCR, and TCRdb's table has in-frame clones only and misses some. This table has approximately 300,000 clones, about 80% appearing once. Material: PBMCs. These receptors all come from a girl aged 2 to 10 in good health and CMV-seronegative. The CDR3 runs from the conserved cysteine through the conserved F or W. A D gene is named only where the DNA matches it firmly. The size of a clone is reported for some rows only, either as once, few or many, or as a class for expanded clones.

>TRBJ2-3|NA|TRBV28|once
TGTGCCAGCAGACAGCTCGCAGATACGCAGTATTTT
CASRQLADTQYF
>TRBJ2-1|TRBD2|TRBV27|few
TGTGCCAGCAGTCATCTCTCAGCGGGGGGTTACAATGAGCAGTTCTTC
CASSHLSAGGYNEQFF
>TRBJ1-5|TRBD1|TRBV28|NA
TGTGCCAGCAGTTTATGGCCCCTGACAGGGGATGAGGATCAGCCCCAGCATTTT
CASSLWPLTGDEDQPQHF
>TRBJ2-1|TRBD2|TRBV14|few
TGTGCCAGCAGCCAATTCGAAAGCGGGGGGCCACGGGGGCAGTTCTTC
CASSQFESGGPRGQFF
>TRBJ1-2|TRBD1|TRBV5-1|once
TGCGCCAGCAGCCCCACGACAGGGGGCGCAGGCTATGGCTACACCTTC
CASSPTTGGAGYGYTF
>TRBJ2-3|NA|TRBV4-1|once
TGCGCCAGCAGCCCGCTCGGGGATACGCAGTATTTT
CASSPLGDTQYF
>TRBJ2-1|NA|TRBV18|NA
TGTGCCAGCTCACCCTGGACTCCTAGATCGGGCAATGAGCAGTTCTTC
CASSPWTPRSGNEQFF
>TRBJ2-3|NA|TRBV6-1|NA
TGTGCCAGCAGTGAAGTGGCAGGACGGGAATTCACAGATACGCAGTATTTT
CASSEVAGREFTDTQYF
>TRBJ2-7|TRBD1|TRBV25-1|NA
TGTGCCAGCTCTAAGACAGGGAGTGTATACGAGCAGTACTTC
CASSKTGSVYEQYF
>TRBJ2-7|TRBD1|TRBV2|NA
TGTGCCAGCAGTGGAGACAGGGGGCGGGAGCAGTACTTC
CASSGDRGREQYF
>TRBJ1-2|NA|TRBV2|NA
TGTGCCAGCAGTGAATGGGGAGGGGGCTACACCTTC
CASSEWGGGYTF
>TRBJ2-1|TRBD2|TRBV6-5|NA
TGTGCCAGCAGTCAACTAGCGGGAGGTGAGAATGAGCAGTTCTTC
CASSQLAGGENEQFF
>TRBJ2-7|TRBD1|TRBV27|few
TGTGCCAGCAGTGAGGGATTCGGACAGGGGGCGCTTGAGCAGTACTTC
CASSEGFGQGALEQYF
>TRBJ2-1|NA|TRBV28|NA
TGTGCCAGCAGTATAGCGGTTAGCTCCTACAATGAGCAGTTCTTC
CASSIAVSSYNEQFF
>TRBJ2-1|TRBD2|TRBV5-4|NA
TGTGCCAGCAGCTCGTTACTAGCGGGAGGTTACAATGAGCAGTTCTTC
CASSSLLAGGYNEQFF